Listed below are T cell receptor beta chains from one sample, sequenced in a study of OX40 agonist ivuxolimab in advanced cancers. Produced via immunoSEQ multiplex PCR; TCRdb's table is partial and in-frame only. The data show 40,000 to 60,000 clones, with roughly 89% seen just once and about 45% held by the top ten. Sequencing was performed on CD4+ or CD8+ T cells sorted from blood, taken in a trial of the OX40 agonist ivuxolimab. These receptors all come from an adult with an advanced solid tumor such as melanoma, head and neck, liver or kidney cancer. CDR3s leave out the opening cysteine and the closing phenylalanine or tryptophan.

cdr3_length v_call cdr3_aa
13 TRBV28 ASSASTRSTGELF
9 TRBV10-2 ASTLFGELF
8 TRBV28 ASRGYEQY
9 TRBV5-6 ASSGDSTQY
11 TRBV5-1 ASSLARPDGYT
13 TRBV7-2 ASSGSQGLGYEQY
12 TRBV7-9 ASSFTSGGTEQF
15 TRBV29-1 SVEDGIGGGVKETQY
12 TRBV18 ASSAADFSYEQY
11 TRBV28 ASSRGENTEAF
13 TRBV19 ASSIARASTDTQY
12 TRBV28 ASSLLAGQETQY
11 TRBV5-1 ASSFSLPYEQY
15 TRBV4-1 ASSQDGGLSWEDTQY
14 TRBV10-3 AISDPSFREAEKLF
12 TRBV25-1 ASSELGTSYEQY
13 TRBV27 ASSLTVGRTYEQY
15 TRBV5-1 ASSLPRVGTGATEQY
13 TRBV10-3 AISRAEGANTEAF
15 TRBV4-2 ASSQVEGSYGANVLT
16 TRBV7-2 ASSLEQQAGDSSYEQY
11 TRBV2 ASSESYTQPQH
12 TRBV7-8 ASSSTTGANVLT
13 TRBV6-5 ASRYGTGHLNEQF
14 TRBV11-2 ASSSPSGGSPYEQY
11 TRBV2 ASFPTGSYEQY
13 TRBV28 ASSQTRTGYYEQY
11 TRBV11-2 ASSLGSGYEQY
13 TRBV9 ASSVFAGATDTQY
14 TRBV7-9 ASSPTGESSPGELF
11 TRBV11-2 ASSLGRPYEQY
13 TRBV7-6 ASSLGRLGNQPQH
12 TRBV7-3 ASSFTGARTEAF
13 TRBV7-8 ASSLAQGANYGYT
13 TRBV6-5 ASSYSAGARETQY
15 TRBV4-2 ASSHPSRTTSVDEQF
15 TRBV5-1 ASSLENRQSRGGEQY
11 TRBV30 AGRVRVSYEQY
14 TRBV30 AYQFGTSGATDTQY
15 TRBV11-2 ASSLGRTGEYMNEQF
14 TRBV28 ASSPRPGTGNYEQY
13 TRBV30 AWSPVGQPSVEQY
9 TRBV27 ASSKGETQY
10 TRBV9 ASSGTSEKLF
14 TRBV4-1 ASSQGGGGAVETQY
11 TRBV27 ASSLQGNTEAF
14 TRBV7-6 ASSHGTVANTGELF
14 TRBV6-5 ASSYSIRQLNTEAF
15 TRBV19 ASTSPPGLGEGQPQH
11 TRBV6-5 ASSLQGRDGYT
16 TRBV9 ASSVPKTGGGGANVLT
13 TRBV4-2 ASSQDPDRSDTQY
14 TRBV28 ASSRPRTGINQPQH
11 TRBV7-9 ASSLWVHTEAF
13 TRBV15 ATKSSGGKGNEQF
14 TRBV5-5 ASRYFKDRGHNEQF
10 TRBV7-9 ASSRQGDEQY
13 TRBV2 ASREGHAAGDEQF
12 TRBV19 ASSILDWNQPQH